This is a list of T cell receptor beta chains from one sample in a study of cytomegalovirus exposure and HLA in healthy donors. Libraries were prepared by immunoSEQ multiplex PCR; TCRdb keeps only in-frame clonotypes and omits some of them. The repertoire holds roughly 150,000 clones, with around two thirds as singletons. Sample: PBMCs. The source is a man aged 25 to 45 in good health and CMV-seropositive. CDR3s include the opening cysteine and the closing phenylalanine or tryptophan.

V	CDR3
TRBV6-6	CASNQGDGGGGYTF
TRBV6-5	CASSYSSAPDTQYF
TRBV14	CASSPGHNYGYTF
TRBV5-4	CASSSREGGKAYEQYF
TRBV5-3	CARSSRTTGGPGYTF
TRBV5-4	CASSIWGREVTDTQYF
TRBV27	CASSLLGSPGHNEQFF
TRBV6-5	CASSYSPDRGTDTQYF
TRBV9	CAGSVDSSRAAYGYTF
TRBV29-1	CSVIQGGNTEAFF
TRBV10-3	CGAGGTGELFF
TRBV10-3	CAITGTSGSVWYEQYF
TRBV5-1	CASTPGDRVHEQYF
TRBV5-1	CASSFGGGQGYNEQFF
TRBV13	CASSTAGPIYNEQFF
TRBV11-1	CASSLVNSGGEQFF
TRBV6-6	CASSYSGLARNEQFF
TRBV9	CASSVSHSNQPQHF
TRBV2	CASSAYGEDTEAFF
TRBV19	CASSRQEFHTDTQYF
TRBV7-9	CASSRDRAYGYTF
TRBV30	CAWSLAGRPYTF
TRBV6-5	CASSPRGSDRGGYTF
TRBV27	CASSPRDYPRETQYF
TRBV7-3	CASSSSGQITGELFF
TRBV7-3	CASSLTGGGSEQFF
TRBV6-6	CASSYSGQQETQYF
TRBV2	CASRAGITDTQYF